The 18 T cell receptor beta chains in this list originate from one sample, sequenced in a study of T cell changes during pregnancy in multiple sclerosis. TCRdb's table, derived via immunoSEQ multiplex PCR, lists solely in-frame clones and lacks some. The sample includes 60,000 to 75,000 clones, approximately 90% seen only once; the top ten take roughly 1.5%. The sequenced sample was peripheral blood, obtained after pregnancy. The receptors were sampled from a female donor with multiple sclerosis, enrolled in a pregnancy study.

V usage is TRBV7-2 and J usage is TRBJ2-2; 7 bases match TRBD1. The V gene end was trimmed by 1 base and the J gene end by 4 bases; junction bases not matched to a gene: 9. In germline, CDR1 is SGHTA, CDR2 FQGNSA. This CDR3 is 17 amino acids long. The CDR3, as DNA: TGTGCCAGCAGCTTAGGAGGGACAGCGATAGCCACCGGGGAGCTGTTTTTT. It yields the protein CASSLGGTAIATGELFF.

The rearrangement uses TRBV6-1 and TRBJ1-2; 7 positions agree with TRBD1. The CDR3 consists of 14 residues. Germline-derived CDR1 and CDR2 are MNHNS and SASEGT. The V segment lost 6 bases and the J segment 6 bases; nucleotides outside the gene matches: 10. In nucleotides, the CDR3 is TGTGCCAGCAGCCTCACGACAGGGTATGATGGCTACACCTTC. Translation gives CASSLTTGYDGYTF.

CDR3 in amino acids: CASSRTGDYEQYF. The CDR3 nucleotides are TGTGCCAGTAGTAGAACGGGGGACTACGAGCAGTACTTC. The rearrangement uses TRBV19 and TRBJ2-7; D perhaps matches TRBD2 (6 bases). CDR3 length: 13 amino acids. Germline CDR1 and CDR2: LNHDA and SQIVND (reference sequence). V lost 4 bases to trimming and J lost 3 bases, with 10 bases between them.

This clone occurred once. The chain combines TRBV5-4 with TRBJ2-4; weak D call: TRBD1 (6 bases). CDR1 and CDR2 from the germline V gene are SGHNT and YYREEE (reference sequence). V was shortened by 4 bases and J by 1 base, with 18 bases between the two germline ends. This CDR3 is 17 amino acids long. CDR3 bases: TGTGCCAGCAGCCCGGACAGACCCGGGTGGGCCAAAAACATTCAGTACTTC. This encodes CASSPDRPGWAKNIQYF.

The chain carries TRBV7-2 and TRBJ2-1, with TRBD2 matching over 8 bases. Germline CDR1 is SGHTA and CDR2 is FQGNSA. The V gene end was trimmed by 6 bases and the J gene end by 7 bases; junction bases not matched to a gene: 11. The CDR3 contains 15 residues. The CDR3 DNA sequence: TGTGCCAGCAGATCGCCGGGAGGGGGGAGGAATGAGCAGTTCTTC. It translates to CASRSPGGGRNEQFF.

The V gene is TRBV6-1, the J gene TRBJ1-1; 7 bases are a match to TRBD1. Germline assignment: CDR1 MNHNS and CDR2 SASEGT. With 7 bases clipped from V and 1 base from J, the junction kept 6 bases outside the gene matches. This CDR3 is built from 14 residues. The CDR3 region is CASKQGPSNTEAFF. CDR3 DNA: TGTGCCAGCAAACAGGGGCCCTCGAACACTGAAGCTTTCTTT.

The chain links TRBV2 to TRBJ2-7, with D possibly TRBD2 on 5 matching bases. The V and J ends lost 0 bases and 7 bases respectively, with 10 bases between them. The CDR3 totals 13 residues. The germline gives CDR1 SNHLY, CDR2 FYNNEI. CDR3 sequence: CASSEARAWEQYF. The CDR3 nucleotides are TGTGCCAGCAGTGAAGCGCGGGCTTGGGAGCAGTACTTC.

V gene TRBV19 combines with J gene TRBJ2-7, with 7 bases lining up with TRBD2. CDR3 size: 15 residues. The junction had 8 bases not matched to a gene; V was cut back by 3 bases and J by 3 bases. Germline V lookup: CDR1 LNHDA, CDR2 SQIVND (reference sequence). CDR3 residues: CASSIVWASGYEQYF. CDR3 DNA sequence: TGTGCCAGTAGTATTGTATGGGCTAGCGGCTACGAGCAGTACTTC.

V usage is TRBV28 and J usage is TRBJ2-1, with TRBD1 matching over 11 bases. This CDR3 has 16 residues. The V gene's germline CDR1 is MDHEN and CDR2 SYDVKM. V lost 10 bases and J lost 8; bases outside the gene matches: 16. The CDR3 here is CATTGPGTGGIDEQFF. The CDR3 DNA reads TGTGCCACCACCGGCCCGGGGACAGGGGGTATCGATGAGCAGTTCTTC.

The chain couples TRBV5-6 to TRBJ1-2; no clear D gene. In germline, CDR1 is SGHDT, CDR2 YYEEEE. V was trimmed by 3 bases and J by 5 bases, leaving 23 bases between them. The CDR3 is made up of 17 amino acids. CDR3 region: CASSSIRAGTEDYGYTF. The CDR3 DNA reads as TGTGCCAGCAGCTCGATACGCGCGGGAACAGAGGATTATGGCTACACCTTC.

V and J are TRBV2 and TRBJ2-7; possibly TRBD1 for D (6 bases). This CDR3 spans 17 amino acids. Germline lookup yields CDR1 SNHLY and CDR2 FYNNEI. V gave up 9 bases and J gave up 3 bases, with 27 bases separating them. CDR3 nucleotide sequence: TGTGCCAGTGTCTACGGTTTCGCAGGGGATGTCAGCTACGAGCAGTACTTC. Amino acid sequence: CASVYGFAGDVSYEQYF.

The chain employs TRBV5-1 and TRBJ1-2; 7 positions match TRBD1. Trimming cost V 4 bases and J 0 bases; bases outside gene matches: 3. Germline CDR1 and CDR2: SGHRS and YFSETQ. The CDR3 is 14 residues long. The CDR3 loop reads CASSHGTANYGYTF. For the CDR3, the DNA is TGCGCCAGCAGCCACGGGACAGCTAACTATGGCTACACCTTC. Based on the CDR3 plus reference TRBV5-1 and TRBJ1-2, the full variable domain is KAGVTQTPRYLIKTRGQQVTLSCSPISGHRSVSWYQQTPGQGLQFLFEYFSETQRNKGNFPGRFSGRQFSNSRSEMNVSTLELGDSALYLCASSHGTANYGYTFGSGTRLTVV.

The chain links TRBV9 to TRBJ1-5; no clear D gene. The germline CDR1 and CDR2 sequences are SGDLS and YYNGEE. Trimming stripped 0 bases from V and 1 base from J, with 11 bases between. This CDR3 has 16 residues. The CDR3, as DNA: TGTGCCAGCAGCGTAGATCCAGGTACGAGCAATCAGCCCCAGCATTTT. Translation: CASSVDPGTSNQPQHF. Full variable domain (missing parts from reference TRBV9 and TRBJ1-5): DSGVTQTPKHLITATGQRVTLRCSPRSGDLSVYWYQQSLDQGLQFLIQYYNGEERAKGNILERFSAQQFPDLHSELNLSSLELGDSALYFCASSVDPGTSNQPQHFGDGTRLSIL.

V usage is TRBV10-1 and J usage is TRBJ2-1; D gene ambiguous. The CDR3 consists of 11 residues. CDR1 is WNHNN and CDR2 is SYGVQD in the germline V gene (reference sequence). Trimming took off 1 base at V and 7 bases at J, with 2 bases between the two ends. The chain's CDR3 is CASSELNEQFF. As DNA, the CDR3 is TGCGCCAGCAGTGAGTTAAATGAGCAGTTCTTC.

CDR3 DNA: TGTGCCAGCAGCTTAGGCCTAGTCGGGAGGGCAGACGAGCAGTACTTC. Amino acid sequence: CASSLGLVGRADEQYF. The chain carries TRBV13 and TRBJ2-7; 8 positions match TRBD2. Germline loops: CDR1 PRHDT, CDR2 FYEKMQ (reference sequence). The CDR3 length is 16 residues. With 0 bases clipped from V and 5 bases from J, the junction kept 9 bases outside the gene matches.

V usage is TRBV6-6 and J usage is TRBJ2-1; TRBD1 agrees at 7 bases. CDR1 MNHNY and CDR2 SVGAGI come from the germline V gene (reference sequence). The CDR3 length is 14 residues. The V gene end was trimmed by 5 bases and the J gene end by 2 bases; junction bases not matched to a gene: 3. In DNA form, the CDR3 reads TGTGCCAGCAGTATGACAGGGACCTACAATGAGCAGTTCTTC. Protein product: CASSMTGTYNEQFF.

This sequence joins TRBV19 and TRBJ2-1, with 9 bases aligning to TRBD1. The CDR3 covers 17 residues. Looked up from germline, CDR1 is LNHDA and CDR2 is SQIVND (reference sequence). V shed 2 bases and J 10 bases; nucleotides not matched to a gene: 15. CDR3 sequence (DNA): TGTGCCAGTAGTATATTGGCGGGACAGGGTGCTTCGTCGGAGCAGTTCTTC. Translation gives CASSILAGQGASSEQFF. The full variable domain, completed using reference TRBV19 and TRBJ2-1, is DGGITQSPKYLFRKEGQNVTLSCEQNLNHDAMYWYRQDPGQGLRLIYYSQIVNDFQKGDIAEGYSVSREKKESFPLTVTSAQKNPTAFYLCASSILAGQGASSEQFFGPGTRLTVL.

The J gene is TRBJ2-7, the V gene TRBV7-9; 8 nucleotides match TRBD1. The CDR3 has 14 amino acids. The trim removed 1 base at V and 6 bases at J, leaving 5 bases unmatched. CDR1 SEHNR and CDR2 FQNEAQ come from the germline V gene (reference sequence). CDR3 nucleotide sequence: TGTGCCAGCAGCTTAGACAGGGGGACCTCCGAGCAGTACTTC. Translated, it gives CASSLDRGTSEQYF.